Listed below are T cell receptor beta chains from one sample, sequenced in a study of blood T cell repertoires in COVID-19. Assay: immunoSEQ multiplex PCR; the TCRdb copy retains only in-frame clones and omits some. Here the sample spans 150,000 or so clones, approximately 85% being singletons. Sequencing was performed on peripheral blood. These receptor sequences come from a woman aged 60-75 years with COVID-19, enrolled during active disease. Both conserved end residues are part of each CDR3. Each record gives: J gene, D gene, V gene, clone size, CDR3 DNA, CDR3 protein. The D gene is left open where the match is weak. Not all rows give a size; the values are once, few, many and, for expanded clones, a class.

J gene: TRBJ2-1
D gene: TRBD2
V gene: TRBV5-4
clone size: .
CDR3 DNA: TGTGCCAGCAGCTTGTGGGCGGGGGGATACAATGAGCAGTTCTTC
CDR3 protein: CASSLWAGGYNEQFF

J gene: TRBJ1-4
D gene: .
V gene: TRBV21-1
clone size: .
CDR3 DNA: TGTGCCAGCAGCACCTATTACAGGAAGCTGTTTTTT
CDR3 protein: CASSTYYRKLFF

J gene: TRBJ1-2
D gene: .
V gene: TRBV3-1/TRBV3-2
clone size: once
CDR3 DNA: TGTGCCAGCAGCGGGCGGGGGACCCACCCCTATGGCTACACCTTC
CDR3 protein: CASSGRGTHPYGYTF

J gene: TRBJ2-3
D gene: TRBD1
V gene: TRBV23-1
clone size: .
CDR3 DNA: TGCGCCAGCCGCCTCAGAATCCGGGACAGGGGGCTAGATACGCAGTATTTT
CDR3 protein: CASRLRIRDRGLDTQYF

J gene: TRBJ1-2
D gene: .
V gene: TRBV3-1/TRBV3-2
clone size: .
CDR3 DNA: TGTGCCAGCAGCCAAGCCGTCAGGGGAGACCATGGCTACACCTTC
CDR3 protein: CASSQAVRGDHGYTF

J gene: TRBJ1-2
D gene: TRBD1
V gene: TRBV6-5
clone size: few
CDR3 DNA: TGTGCCAGCAACACCGAGGGACAGGGGGATAGTGGCTACACCTTC
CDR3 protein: CASNTEGQGDSGYTF

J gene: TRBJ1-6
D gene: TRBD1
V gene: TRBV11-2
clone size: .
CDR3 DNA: TGTGCCAGCAGCGGAGGGGGCTACAATTCACCCCTCCACTTT
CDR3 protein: CASSGGGYNSPLHF

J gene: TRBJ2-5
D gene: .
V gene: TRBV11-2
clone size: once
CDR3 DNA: TGTGCCAGCAGCTTGCCTTCGCGAGAGACCCAGTACTTC
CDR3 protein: CASSLPSRETQYF

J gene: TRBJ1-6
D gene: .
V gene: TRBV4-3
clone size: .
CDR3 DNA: TGCGCCAGCAGCCGAATACTAAACTCCTATAATTCACCCCTCCACTTT
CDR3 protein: CASSRILNSYNSPLHF

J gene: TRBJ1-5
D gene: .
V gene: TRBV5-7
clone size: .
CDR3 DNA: TGTGCCAGCAGCCCGGGGAGGGAAGATGAGAGTCAGCCCCAGCATTTT
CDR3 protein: CASSPGREDESQPQHF

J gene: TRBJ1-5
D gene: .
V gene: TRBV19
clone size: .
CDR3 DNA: TGTGCCAGTAGCCGAGGGGGTCAGTGGGGTCAGCCCCAGCATTTT
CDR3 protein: CASSRGGQWGQPQHF

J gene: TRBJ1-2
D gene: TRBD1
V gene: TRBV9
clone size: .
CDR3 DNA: TGTGCCAGCAGCCCACGATATCGGACAGGGGAAAGCTATGGCTACACCTTC
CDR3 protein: CASSPRYRTGESYGYTF

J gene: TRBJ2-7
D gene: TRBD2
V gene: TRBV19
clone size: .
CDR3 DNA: TGTGCCAGTAGTAGGGCGGGGGTCTCCTACGAGCAGTACTTC
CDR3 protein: CASSRAGVSYEQYF

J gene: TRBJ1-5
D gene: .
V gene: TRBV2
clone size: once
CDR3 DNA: TGTGCCAGCACCAGGGGCACAGGCCCCAATCAGCCCCAGCATTTT
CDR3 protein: CASTRGTGPNQPQHF

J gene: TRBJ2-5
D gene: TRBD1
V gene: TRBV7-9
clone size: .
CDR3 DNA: TGTGCCAGCAGCTTAGGGGACAGGGGGTTCCAAGAGACCCAGTACTTC
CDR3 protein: CASSLGDRGFQETQYF

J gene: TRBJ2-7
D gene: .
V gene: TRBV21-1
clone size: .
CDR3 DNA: TGTGCCAGCAGCCGGGGGGAGCTGAAGATCCCCCGCGGTTCGCCCACCTACGAGCAGTACTTC
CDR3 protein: CASSRGELKIPRGSPTYEQYF

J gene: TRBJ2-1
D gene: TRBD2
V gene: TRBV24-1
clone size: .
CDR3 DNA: TGTGCCACCAGTGGGAGGACTAGCGGTAGCTCCTACAATGAGCAGTTCTTC
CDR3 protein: CATSGRTSGSSYNEQFF

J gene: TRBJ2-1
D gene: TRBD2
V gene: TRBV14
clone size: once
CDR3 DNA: TGTGCCAGCAAAGGGACTAACTCCTACAATGAGCAGTTCTTC
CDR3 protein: CASKGTNSYNEQFF

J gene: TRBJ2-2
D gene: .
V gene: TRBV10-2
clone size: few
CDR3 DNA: TGCGCCAGCAGTGTACAGGGGGGGATCGGGGAGCTGTTTTTT
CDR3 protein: CASSVQGGIGELFF

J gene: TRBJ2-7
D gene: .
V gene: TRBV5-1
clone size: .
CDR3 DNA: TGCGCCAGCAGCCTAACAACAGGGACCGAGCAGTACTTC
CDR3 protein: CASSLTTGTEQYF

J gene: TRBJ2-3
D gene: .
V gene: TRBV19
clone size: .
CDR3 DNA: TGTGCCAGTAGTATTGGGCCAGATACGCAGTATTTT
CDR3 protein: CASSIGPDTQYF

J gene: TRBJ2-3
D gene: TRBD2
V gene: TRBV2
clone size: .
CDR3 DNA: TGTGCCAGCAGTAGACTAGCGGCGGGAGATACGCAGTATTTT
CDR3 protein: CASSRLAAGDTQYF

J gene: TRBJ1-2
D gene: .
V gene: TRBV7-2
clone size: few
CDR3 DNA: TGTGCCAGCAGTCCCGGGACAAGCTATGGCTACACCTTC
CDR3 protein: CASSPGTSYGYTF

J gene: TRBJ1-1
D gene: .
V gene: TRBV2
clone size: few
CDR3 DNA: TGTGCCAGCAGTGCTAGGAGCTATGGGAACACTGAAGCTTTCTTT
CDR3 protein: CASSARSYGNTEAFF

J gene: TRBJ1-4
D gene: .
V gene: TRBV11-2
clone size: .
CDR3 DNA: TGTGCCAGCAGCTTAGGACAGGATCGGCGCATAACTAATGAAAAACTGTTTTTT
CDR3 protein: CASSLGQDRRITNEKLFF

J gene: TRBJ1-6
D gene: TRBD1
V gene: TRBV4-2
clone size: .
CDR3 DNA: TGTGCCAGCAGCCAAGCCGGGGGACAGGGTAGTTCACCCCTCCACTTT
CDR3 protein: CASSQAGGQGSSPLHF

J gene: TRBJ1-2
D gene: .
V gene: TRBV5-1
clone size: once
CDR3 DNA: TGCGCCAGCAGCTCGGGAAACCCAGAGAGTGGCTACACCTTC
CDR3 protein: CASSSGNPESGYTF

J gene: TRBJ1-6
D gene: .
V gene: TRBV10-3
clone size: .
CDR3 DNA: TGTGCCATCAGTGAGCATACAGGGCTCAATTCACCCCTCCACTTT
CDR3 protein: CAISEHTGLNSPLHF

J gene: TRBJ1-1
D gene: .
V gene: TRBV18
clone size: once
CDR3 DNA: TGTGCCAGCTCACCCACTGGACTGTGGGGCACTGAAGCTTTCTTT
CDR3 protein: CASSPTGLWGTEAFF

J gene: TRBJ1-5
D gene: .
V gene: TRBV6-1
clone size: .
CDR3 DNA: TGTGCCAGCAGTGAAGCAACAGGGCCCCTTGGCAATCAGCCCCAGCATTTT
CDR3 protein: CASSEATGPLGNQPQHF

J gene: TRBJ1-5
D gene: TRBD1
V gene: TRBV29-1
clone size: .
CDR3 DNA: TGCAGCGTTGATCTGGGACAGGGGGTAACGCATTTT
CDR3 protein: CSVDLGQGVTHF

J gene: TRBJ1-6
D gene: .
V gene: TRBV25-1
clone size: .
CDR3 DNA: TGTGCCAGCAGTGGGAGACAGGCTTGGGATTCACCCCTCCACTTT
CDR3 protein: CASSGRQAWDSPLHF

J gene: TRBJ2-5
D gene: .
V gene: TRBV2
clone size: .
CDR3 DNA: TGTGCCAGCAGTCTATCACAGGAGACCCAGTACTTC
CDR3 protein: CASSLSQETQYF

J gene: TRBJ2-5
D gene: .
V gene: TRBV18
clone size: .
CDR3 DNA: TGTGCCAGCTCACCAACGGAGTACCAAGAGACCCAGTACTTC
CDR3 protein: CASSPTEYQETQYF

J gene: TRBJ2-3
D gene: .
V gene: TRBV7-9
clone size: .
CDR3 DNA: TGTGCCAGCAGCTTATCAGCAGATACGCAGTATTTT
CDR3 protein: CASSLSADTQYF

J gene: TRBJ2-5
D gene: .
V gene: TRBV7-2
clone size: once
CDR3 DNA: TGTGCCAGCAGCTTAGGACAGGAGGAAGAGACCCAGTACTTC
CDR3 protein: CASSLGQEEETQYF

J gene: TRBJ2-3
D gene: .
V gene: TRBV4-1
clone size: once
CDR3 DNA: TGCGCCAGCAGCCAAGATGAGTTGGGCACAGATACGCAGTATTTT
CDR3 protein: CASSQDELGTDTQYF

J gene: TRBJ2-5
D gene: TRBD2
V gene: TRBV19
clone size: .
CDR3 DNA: TGTGCCAGTAGCATTAGCGGGGGGGCCTTTGAGACCCAGTACTTC
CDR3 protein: CASSISGGAFETQYF

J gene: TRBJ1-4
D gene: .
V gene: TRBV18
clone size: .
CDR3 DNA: TGTGCCAGCTCACCGCGCAACAGAGCAACTAATGAAAAACTGTTTTTT
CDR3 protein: CASSPRNRATNEKLFF

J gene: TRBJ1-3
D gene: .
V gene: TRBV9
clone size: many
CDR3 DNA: TGTGCCAGCAGCCCAGGAGGGTTCGAAGGTGGAAACACCATATATTTT
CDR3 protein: CASSPGGFEGGNTIYF

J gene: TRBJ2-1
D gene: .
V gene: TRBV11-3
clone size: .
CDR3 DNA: TGTGCCAGCAGCTTAAAAATACAGAGCTCCTACAATGAGCAGTTCTTC
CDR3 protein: CASSLKIQSSYNEQFF

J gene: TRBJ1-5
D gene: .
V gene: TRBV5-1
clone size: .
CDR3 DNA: TGCGCCAGCAGCTTGGATGGAGGGCTGAGCAATCAGCCCCAGCATTTT
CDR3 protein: CASSLDGGLSNQPQHF

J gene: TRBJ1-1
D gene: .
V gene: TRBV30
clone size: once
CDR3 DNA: TGTGCCTGGAGTAACAGGGAGGGGCAGCCTTTCTTT
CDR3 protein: CAWSNREGQPFF

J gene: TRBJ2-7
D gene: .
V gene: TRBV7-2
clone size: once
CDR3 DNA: TGTGCCAGCAGCTTAGATCGGGGGTCCTACGAGCAGTACTTC
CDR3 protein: CASSLDRGSYEQYF